What follows is one T cell receptor (beta chain) and its context. Its antigen is not known. RNA transcripts gave rise to amplified TCR beta CDR3 regions. Using the HTBI primer set, a first-round RT-PCR was run on the TCR CDR3. TCRdb analysed the multiplex PCR reads with MiXCR anew, one entry per CDR3 protein. The sample contains about 300,000 distinct CDR3 sequences, roughly 20% of which appear only once. Germline CDR1 reads ENHRY; CDR2 reads SYGVKD. This CDR3 has 15 amino acids. V shed 2 bases and J 4 bases; nucleotides not matched to a gene: 1. This entry comes from a study of T cells in Graves' hyperthyroidism and ophthalmopathy. Study-wide results and caveats: Model-based prediction identified ophthalmopathy a median around 6.7 months prior to its onset.

The chain employs TRBV10-3 and TRBJ2-5, with 13 bases that match TRBD2. The TCR originated in a man in his forties or fifties with Graves' ophthalmopathy. Sequences were obtained from blood. In DNA form, the CDR3 reads TGTGCCATCAGTGAGGGACTAGCGGGAGTAGAGACCCAGTACTTC. The encoded protein is CAISEGLAGVETQYF.